These 28 T cell receptor beta chains were all obtained from the same sample, sequenced in a study of blood T cells in healthy people across ages. For the second PCR, which ran for about 7 to 11 cycles, a sample-barcoded 5' primer and a J-beta primer mix were used. TCRdb reprocessed the 5' RACE reads via MiXCR and lists one record per CDR3 protein. This sample has about 1.5 million distinct CDR3 sequences, with 35% to 45% found just once. Sequenced: blood. The receptor set was obtained from a young woman in good health.

V usage is TRBV12-3 or TRBV12-4 and J usage is TRBJ1-2; D is unclear. V dropped 4 bases and J dropped 8 bases, with 14 bases sitting between them. The CDR3 covers 13 residues. The CDR3 reads CASSWGPKQGYTF. The CDR3 bases are TGTGCCAGCAGTTGGGGTCCCAAACAGGGCTACACCTTC.

This chain connects TRBV5-1 to TRBJ1-4; no clear D gene. This CDR3 contains 16 residues. Trimming left V 4 bases short and J 3 bases short, with 16 bases between. Looked up from germline, CDR1 is SGHRS and CDR2 is YFSETQ. The CDR3 loop reads CASSHYGDASNEKLFF. DNA for the CDR3: TGCGCCAGCAGCCACTACGGGGATGCTTCTAATGAAAAACTGTTTTTT.

This clonotype appeared a few times. The J gene is TRBJ2-7, the V gene TRBV20-1, with D possibly TRBD1 on 6 matching bases. V lost 2 bases and J lost 3, with 14 bases in between. Germline V CDR1 and CDR2: DFQATT, SNEGSKA (reference sequence). The CDR3 length is 14 residues. The CDR3 loop reads CSARKGQTLYEQYF. In nucleotides, the CDR3 is TGCAGTGCTAGAAAGGGACAAACTCTCTACGAGCAGTACTTC.

The CDR3 sequence: CASLSLKSYNEQFF. The CDR3 nucleotides are TGTGCCAGCCTGTCTCTTAAGAGCTACAATGAGCAGTTCTTC. The chain has TRBV28 and TRBJ2-1; D ambiguous. CDR1 is MDHEN, CDR2 SYDVKM, per germline. This CDR3 spans 14 amino acids. Trimming removed 8 bases from V and 3 bases from J, with 14 bases in between.

Here the CDR3 DNA reads TGTGCCAGCTCACCAACTCTGAGTAGCGGCCAAGAGACCCAGTACTTC. This gives the protein CASSPTLSSGQETQYF. The chain recombines TRBV18 with TRBJ2-5, with D maybe TRBD2 (6 bases). This CDR3 has 16 residues. Trimming removed 2 bases at V and 1 base at J, with 14 bases between. The V gene's germline CDR1 is KGHSH and CDR2 LQKENI.

V usage is TRBV10-3 and J usage is TRBJ1-1; D may be TRBD1 (6 bases). This CDR3 region has 15 residues. The germline V and J ends were trimmed by 4 bases and 1 base, with 13 bases remaining between them. Germline V gene data show CDR1 as ENHRY and CDR2 as SYGVKD. The CDR3 region is CAISVGGERNTEAFF. The CDR3 DNA is TGTGCCATCAGTGTGGGGGGCGAAAGGAACACTGAAGCTTTCTTT.

This clonotype was found a few times. One end of the junction varies from germline; a read error may be responsible. The gene calls are TRBV7-7 and TRBJ2-5; 8 bases are a match to TRBD2. The V gene's germline CDR1 is SSHAT and CDR2 FNYEAQ (reference sequence). The CDR3 covers 15 residues. DNA for the CDR3: TGTGCTAGCAGCCAGATAGGGCTAGCGGGTGAGACCCAGTACTTC. It codes for CASSQIGLAGETQYF.

Here the CDR3 reads CASSFDGDGGYTF. Written as DNA, the CDR3 is TGTGCCAGCAGCTTCGACGGGGACGGAGGCTACACCTTC. The chain joins TRBV7-9 to TRBJ1-2, with D maybe TRBD1 (5 bases). Trimming took off 3 bases at V and 8 bases at J, with 13 bases between the two ends. From germline, CDR1 is SEHNR and CDR2 FQNEAQ (reference sequence). The CDR3 loop spans 13 amino acids.

The chain joins TRBV7-3 to TRBJ2-2; 8 bases are shared with TRBD2. This CDR3 comprises 16 residues. From germline, CDR1 is SGHTA and CDR2 FQGTGA. Trimming at V came to 2 bases and at J to 4 bases, leaving 6 bases not matched to a gene. This CDR3 is CASSLLGGAATGELFF. The CDR3 DNA reads as TGTGCCAGCAGCTTACTCGGGGGGGCGGCCACCGGGGAGCTGTTTTTT.

The rearrangement uses TRBV20-1 and TRBJ2-1; 10 bases map to TRBD2. The length of the CDR3 is 18 residues. The junction had 12 bases not matched to a gene; V was cut back by 0 bases and J by 4 bases. Germline CDR1 is DFQATT and CDR2 is SNEGSKA (reference sequence). The CDR3 DNA follows: TGCAGTGCTAGAGATCCTAGCGGGAGAGCCCGTTTTTACAATGAGCAGTTCTTC. This codes for CSARDPSGRARFYNEQFF.

This rearrangement joins TRBV30 to TRBJ2-7; the match to TRBD1 covers 7 bases. CDR3 length: 14 residues. Trimming cost V 2 bases and J 6 bases; bases outside gene matches: 10. Per germline, CDR1 GTSNPN and CDR2 SVGIG (reference sequence). The CDR3 bases are TGTGCCTGGAGTCGGGACAGTACTACAAGCGAGCAGTACTTC. It is translated as CAWSRDSTTSEQYF.

The sample holds a few counts of this clonotype. The rearrangement links TRBV2 to TRBJ2-3, with 9 bases aligning to TRBD1. J gave up 2 bases and V 4 bases, and 4 bases lay outside the gene matches. Germline CDR1 reads SNHLY; CDR2 reads FYNNEI. The CDR3 covers 15 residues. CDR3 amino acids: CASSGGTGLTDTQYF. The CDR3 nucleotides read TGTGCCAGCAGTGGAGGGACAGGGCTCACAGATACGCAGTATTTT. The whole variable domain, filled in from reference TRBV2 and TRBJ2-3, reads EPEVTQTPSHQVTQMGQEVILRCVPISNHLYFYWYRQILGQKVEFLVSFYNNEISEKSEIFDDQFSVERPDGSNFTLKIRSTKLEDSAMYFCASSGGTGLTDTQYFGPGTRLTVL.

This clonotype was counted between two and nine times. The chain employs TRBV11-1 and TRBJ2-1, with TRBD2 matching 8 bases. Germline CDR1 is SGHAT and CDR2 is FQDESV (reference sequence). This CDR3 contains 16 residues. V lost 5 bases, J lost 5 bases, and 11 bases stayed unmatched. CDR3 sequence: CASSLRSGSVHNEQFF. The CDR3 DNA is TGTGCCAGCAGCCTCCGAAGCGGGAGCGTCCACAATGAGCAGTTCTTC.

The chain uses TRBV12-3 or TRBV12-4 and TRBJ2-1; TRBD2 agrees at 9 bases. The J segment lost 0 bases and the V segment lost 6 bases, leaving 18 bases of the junction unmatched. The CDR3 totals 20 residues. The DNA of the CDR3 is TGTGCCAGCAGCTCGCGGTTCAGCGGGGGGTCGAGCAGCTCCTACAATGAGCAGTTCTTC. This encodes CASSSRFSGGSSSSYNEQFF.

The rearrangement joins TRBV5-1 to TRBJ1-2; weak D call: TRBD1 (6 bases). The CDR3 totals 14 residues. Germline V gene lookup returns CDR1 SGHRS and CDR2 YFSETQ. Trimming took off 4 bases at V and 3 bases at J, with 13 bases between the two ends. CDR3: CASSNRDTDYGYTF. The CDR3 coding sequence is TGCGCCAGCAGCAACCGGGACACCGACTATGGCTACACCTTC.

V is TRBV5-1 and J is TRBJ2-3, with TRBD2 matching 12 bases. Germline V gene sequence: CDR1 SGHRS, CDR2 YFSETQ. The CDR3 is made up of 17 amino acids. V trimming: 3 bases; J trimming: 2 bases; junction bases outside the gene matches: 7. The CDR3 here is CASSSGGLAGFTDTQYF. The CDR3 region has the DNA TGCGCCAGCAGCTCGGGGGGACTAGCGGGCTTCACAGATACGCAGTATTTT.

This clonotype was seen more than once but under ten times. The chain uses TRBV30 and TRBJ2-5; TRBD2 aligns across 9 bases. The CDR3 has 13 residues. V was clipped by 1 base and J by 5 bases; unmatched bases: 2. Germline-derived CDR1 and CDR2 are GTSNPN and SVGIG (reference sequence). The chain's CDR3 is CAWSGTSAETQYF. The CDR3 nucleotides are TGTGCCTGGAGTGGGACTAGCGCCGAGACCCAGTACTTC.

This clonotype has at least ten counts. This may be a read error: a much more frequent sequence differs by one nucleotide. The chain has TRBV24-1 and TRBJ2-1; unclear D gene. The germline V gene has CDR1 KGHDR and CDR2 SFDVKD. Trimming pared 3 bases from V and 0 bases from J, leaving 14 bases between. The CDR3 runs to 17 residues. CDR3 bases: TGTGCCACCAGTGATCCCAGCGACGTCAGCTCCTACAATGAGCAGTTCTTC. This encodes CATSDPSDVSSYNEQFF.

In DNA form, the CDR3 reads TGTGCCAGCTCACAGCCGACTAGCGGGAAGGTCTACGAGCAGTACTTC. Protein: CASSQPTSGKVYEQYF. The chain employs TRBV18 and TRBJ2-7; TRBD2 matches at 11 bases. The V and J ends lost 4 bases and 3 bases, in that order; junction bases with no gene match: 8. Germline CDR1 KGHSH, CDR2 LQKENI. The CDR3 consists of 16 residues.

The chain employs TRBV5-1 and TRBJ2-7; 11 bases line up with TRBD1. The CDR3 spans 15 residues. The V segment lost 3 bases and the J segment 4 bases; nucleotides outside the gene matches: 6. Germline V gene lookup returns CDR1 SGHRS and CDR2 YFSETQ. CDR3 DNA sequence: TGCGCCAGCAGCTGGGGACAGGGGGTAGCGTACGAGCAGTACTTC. This translates into CASSWGQGVAYEQYF.

The chain employs TRBV5-1 and TRBJ2-1; 15 nucleotides match TRBD2. This CDR3 region has 17 residues. From germline, CDR1 is SGHRS and CDR2 YFSETQ. V lost 2 bases to trimming and J lost 6 bases; unmatched junction nucleotides: 6. In DNA form, the CDR3 reads TGCGCCAGCAGCTTCCAGAGGGGACTAGCGGGAGGCAATGAGCAGTTCTTC. It yields the protein CASSFQRGLAGGNEQFF.

The chain carries TRBV7-2 and TRBJ2-7; a weak D match, TRBD2 (5 bases). The CDR3 totals 15 residues. Trimming left V 1 base short and J 4 bases short, with 14 bases between. Germline V lookup: CDR1 SGHTA, CDR2 FQGNSA. The CDR3 is CASSLGGKALYEQYF. CDR3 in DNA: TGTGCCAGCAGCTTAGGAGGGAAAGCCTTATACGAGCAGTACTTC.

V usage is TRBV6-5 and J usage is TRBJ1-1, with D tentatively TRBD1 (5 bases). The length of the CDR3 is 15 residues. The V end lost 4 bases, the J end lost 4 bases, and 16 bases lay between the germline ends. In germline, CDR1 is MNHEY, CDR2 SVGAGI. This chain's CDR3 is CASSSPTEHLTEAFF. The CDR3 bases are TGTGCCAGCAGTTCCCCGACAGAGCATCTCACTGAAGCTTTCTTT.

The chain employs TRBV7-2 and TRBJ2-1, with unresolved D. Gene TRBJ2-7 matches the end of the DNA better, so the J call may be wrong. The CDR3 extends over 16 amino acids. Germline loops: CDR1 SGHTA, CDR2 FQGNSA. The CDR3 sequence is CASSLADSTAYNEQYF. CDR3 sequence (DNA): TGTGCCAGCAGCTTAGCAGATTCTACGGCCTACAATGAGCAGTACTTC.

The gene calls are TRBV7-9 and TRBJ2-7, with no clear D. V lost 1 base and J 0 bases, leaving 16 bases between the germline ends. This CDR3 is 17 amino acids long. Germline V gene sequence: CDR1 SEHNR, CDR2 FQNEAQ (reference sequence). CDR3 sequence: CASSLDYLGRVSYEQYF. The CDR3 bases are TGTGCCAGCAGCTTAGATTATCTAGGAAGGGTCTCCTACGAGCAGTACTTC.

The V and J genes are TRBV6-1 and TRBJ1-5; TRBD1 might be the D (6 bases). This CDR3 spans 16 amino acids. The germline gives CDR1 MNHNS, CDR2 SASEGT. Trimming took 6 bases from V and 4 from J, leaving 19 bases between them. CDR3 sequence: CASRGDSGVRNQPQHF. CDR3 sequence (DNA): TGTGCCAGCAGGGGGGACTCAGGGGTACGGAATCAGCCCCAGCATTTT.

The chain has TRBV20-1 and TRBJ2-5; D gene uncertain. The CDR3 is made up of 10 amino acids. Germline assignment: CDR1 DFQATT and CDR2 SNEGSKA (reference sequence). The ends were cut back, 2 bases at V and 11 bases at J, with 9 bases in the middle. Written as DNA, the CDR3 is TGCAGTGCTAGACAGGATGAGCAGTACTTC. As protein: CSARQDEQYF.

The V call is TRBV10-3, the J call TRBJ2-7; 9 positions match TRBD1. Germline CDR1 reads ENHRY; CDR2 reads SYGVKD. The CDR3 has 14 amino acids. J was trimmed by 2 bases and V by 6 bases; bases with no gene match: 5. CDR3 sequence reads: CAISRQGETYEQYF. For the CDR3, the DNA is TGTGCCATCAGCCGACAGGGGGAAACCTACGAGCAGTACTTC.